This T cell receptor beta chain appears in the sequencing data of a study of blood T cell repertoires in COVID-19. Per the germline V gene, CDR1 is SGHVS and CDR2 is FNYEAQ. The CDR3 totals 14 residues. Unmatched junction bases numbered 0, after V lost 2 bases and J lost 3 bases. Original analysis: Amplification of reference gene primers provided the estimated nucleated cell counts. Here immunoSEQ multiplex PCR was the method, and the copy in TCRdb shows in-frame clones only, minus some. The V and J calls and clone size come from that table; D and trimming were worked out from the DNA. The sample carries 200,000 to 300,000 clones, 82% recorded once.

The sequence came from a woman aged 55-69 years with active or convalescent COVID-19. Sequenced sample: peripheral blood. The chain joins TRBV7-6 to TRBJ2-3, with TRBD2 matching 9 bases. The CDR3 DNA is TGTGCCAGCAGCTTAAGCGGGGGGACAGATACGCAGTATTTT. Protein product: CASSLSGGTDTQYF.